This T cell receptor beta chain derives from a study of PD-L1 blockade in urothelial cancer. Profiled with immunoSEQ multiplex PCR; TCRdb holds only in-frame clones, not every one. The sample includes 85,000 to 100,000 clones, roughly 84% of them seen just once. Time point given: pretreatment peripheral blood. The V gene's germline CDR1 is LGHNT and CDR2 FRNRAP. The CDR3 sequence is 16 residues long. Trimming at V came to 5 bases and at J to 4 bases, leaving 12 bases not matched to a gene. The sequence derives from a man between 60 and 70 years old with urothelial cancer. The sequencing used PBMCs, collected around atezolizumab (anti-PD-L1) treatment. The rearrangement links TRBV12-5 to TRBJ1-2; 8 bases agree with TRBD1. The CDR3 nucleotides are TGTGCTAGTGGTCTAGTTCAGGGGGCATGGATCTATGGCTACACCTTC. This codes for CASGLVQGAWIYGYTF.